The clone carrying this T cell receptor (beta chain) was detected ten times or more. The data originate from a study of T-cell reconstitution after alpha-beta-depleted transplantation in children. With 4 bases clipped from V and 11 bases from J, the junction kept 14 bases outside the gene matches. There are 15 residues in the CDR3. The germline gives CDR1 MGHDK, CDR2 SYGVNS. A library of TCRbeta sequences, prepared with unique molecular identifiers, was generated. TCRdb called the PCR reads again in MiXCR, with one record for every CDR3 protein. The data hold hundreds of thousands of distinct CDR3 sequences, with 16% observed a single time.

The receptor was isolated from a human donor who donated a stem cell graft to a child with acute myeloid leukemia. Here the sequenced sample was PBMCs from the stem cell graft donor, taken from the stem cell graft. The rearrangement uses TRBV25-1 and TRBJ1-1; TRBD1 aligns across 9 bases. DNA for the CDR3: TGTGCCAGCAGTGCTATACTGGGACAGGGTTCTTCGGCTTTCTTT. This codes for CASSAILGQGSSAFF.